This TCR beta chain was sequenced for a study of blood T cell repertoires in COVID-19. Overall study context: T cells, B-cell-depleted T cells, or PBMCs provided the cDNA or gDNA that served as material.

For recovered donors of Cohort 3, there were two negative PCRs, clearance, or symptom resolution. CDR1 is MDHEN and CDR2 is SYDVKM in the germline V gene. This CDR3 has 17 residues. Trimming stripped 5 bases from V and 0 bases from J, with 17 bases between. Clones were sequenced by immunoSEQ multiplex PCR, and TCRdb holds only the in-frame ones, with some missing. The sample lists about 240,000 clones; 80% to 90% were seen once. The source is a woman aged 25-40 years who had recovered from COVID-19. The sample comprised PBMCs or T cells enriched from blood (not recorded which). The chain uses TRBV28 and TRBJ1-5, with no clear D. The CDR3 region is CASSSNTKSTSNQPQHF. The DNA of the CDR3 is TGTGCCAGCAGTAGTAACACCAAATCCACTAGCAATCAGCCCCAGCATTTT.